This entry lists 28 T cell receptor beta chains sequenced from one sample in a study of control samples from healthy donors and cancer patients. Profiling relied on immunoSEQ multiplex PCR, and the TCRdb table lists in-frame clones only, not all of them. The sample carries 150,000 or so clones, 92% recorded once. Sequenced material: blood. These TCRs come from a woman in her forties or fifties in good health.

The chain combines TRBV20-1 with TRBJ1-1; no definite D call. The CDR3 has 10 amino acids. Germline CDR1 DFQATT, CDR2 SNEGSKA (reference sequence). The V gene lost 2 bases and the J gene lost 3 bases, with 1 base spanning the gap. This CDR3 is CSARYTEAFF. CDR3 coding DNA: TGCAGTGCTAGATACACTGAAGCTTTCTTT.

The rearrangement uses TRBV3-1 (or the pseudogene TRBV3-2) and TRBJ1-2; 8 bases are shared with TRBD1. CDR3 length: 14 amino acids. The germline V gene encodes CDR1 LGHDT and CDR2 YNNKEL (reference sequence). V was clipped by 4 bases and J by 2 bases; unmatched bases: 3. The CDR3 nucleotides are TGTGCCAGCAGCCCTGGGACAGGCAACTATGGCTACACCTTC. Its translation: CASSPGTGNYGYTF.

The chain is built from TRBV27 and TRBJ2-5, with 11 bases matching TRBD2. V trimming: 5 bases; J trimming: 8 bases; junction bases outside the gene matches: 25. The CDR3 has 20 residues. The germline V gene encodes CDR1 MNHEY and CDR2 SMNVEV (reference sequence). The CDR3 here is CASSRLLLAGAKKKEGTQYF. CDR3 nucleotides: TGTGCCAGCAGTCGCCTTCTACTAGCGGGGGCAAAAAAAAAGGAAGGTACCCAGTACTTC.

The chain's CDR3 is CASSTTGGEDKNIQYF. In nucleotides, the CDR3 is TGTGCCAGTAGTACGACAGGGGGCGAGGACAAAAACATTCAGTACTTC. J is TRBJ2-4 and V is TRBV19, with 10 bases lining up with TRBD1. Trimming cost V 4 bases and J 3 bases; bases outside gene matches: 6. CDR3 length equals 16 residues. Germline assignment: CDR1 LNHDA and CDR2 SQIVND (reference sequence).

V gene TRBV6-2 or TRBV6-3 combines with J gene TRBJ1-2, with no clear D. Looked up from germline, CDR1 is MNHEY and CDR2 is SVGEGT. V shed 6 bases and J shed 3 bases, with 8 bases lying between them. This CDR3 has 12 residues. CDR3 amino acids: CASSPEDYGYTF. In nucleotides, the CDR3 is TGTGCCAGCAGCCCCGAGGACTATGGCTACACCTTC.

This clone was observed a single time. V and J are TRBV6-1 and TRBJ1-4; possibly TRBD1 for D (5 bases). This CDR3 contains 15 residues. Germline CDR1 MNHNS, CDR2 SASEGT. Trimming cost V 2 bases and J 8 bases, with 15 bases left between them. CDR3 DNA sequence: TGTGCCAGCAGTGAATTGGCAGGGACTGACGAAAAACTGTTTTTT. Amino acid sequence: CASSELAGTDEKLFF.

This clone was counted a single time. CDR3 protein: CASSVGDYQPQHF. The CDR3 DNA sequence: TGTGCCAGCAGCGTTGGGGACTATCAGCCCCAGCATTTT. The V gene is TRBV9, the J gene TRBJ1-5, with D perhaps TRBD1 (5 bases). Germline lookup yields CDR1 SGDLS and CDR2 YYNGEE. With 2 bases removed from V and 5 bases from J, the gap between germline ends came to 8 bases. This CDR3 spans 13 amino acids.

CDR3 nucleotides: TGTGCCAGCAGCATACAGGGGGGCGGGGAGCTGTTTTTT. Its protein is CASSIQGGGELFF. V gene TRBV6-2 or TRBV6-3 combines with J gene TRBJ2-2; 8 nucleotides align to TRBD1. Germline V gene sequence: CDR1 MNHEY, CDR2 SVGEGT. Losses at the gene ends were 6 bases for V and 7 bases for J; bases not matched to a gene: 4. The CDR3 extends over 13 amino acids.

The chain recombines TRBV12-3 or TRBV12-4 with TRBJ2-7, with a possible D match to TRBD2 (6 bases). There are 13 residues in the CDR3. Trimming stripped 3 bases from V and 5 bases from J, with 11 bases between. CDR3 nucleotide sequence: TGTGCCAGCAGTTTCAGGAGGGGCAACGAGCAGTACTTC. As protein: CASSFRRGNEQYF.

CDR3 sequence reads: CASSPRRAIAGELFF. Here the CDR3 DNA reads TGTGCCAGCAGTCCCCGAAGGGCAATAGCCGGGGAGCTGTTTTTT. The gene calls are TRBV27 and TRBJ2-2; D ambiguous. Trimming cost V 5 bases and J 6 bases, with 16 bases left between them. The CDR3 length is 15 residues. The germline V gene has CDR1 MNHEY and CDR2 SMNVEV (reference sequence).

DNA for the CDR3: TGTGCCAGCTCACCCGAGACAGTCAGCTCCTACGAGCAGTACTTC. Its protein is CASSPETVSSYEQYF. V usage is TRBV18 and J usage is TRBJ2-7; D is possibly TRBD1 (5 bases). This CDR3 has 15 residues. CDR1 is KGHSH and CDR2 is LQKENI in the germline V gene. Trimming pared 3 bases from V and 0 bases from J, leaving 12 bases between.

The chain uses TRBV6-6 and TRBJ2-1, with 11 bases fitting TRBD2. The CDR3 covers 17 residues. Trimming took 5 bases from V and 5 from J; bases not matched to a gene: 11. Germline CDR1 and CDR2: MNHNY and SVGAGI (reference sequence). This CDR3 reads CASSPILAGGPHNEQFF. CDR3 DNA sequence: TGTGCCAGCAGTCCTATCTTAGCGGGGGGGCCCCACAATGAGCAGTTCTTC.

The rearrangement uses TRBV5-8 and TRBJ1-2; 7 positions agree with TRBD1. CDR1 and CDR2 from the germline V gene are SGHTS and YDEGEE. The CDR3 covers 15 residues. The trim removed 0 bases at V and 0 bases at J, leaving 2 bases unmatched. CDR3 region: CASSLVQGANYGYTF. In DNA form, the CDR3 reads TGTGCCAGCAGCTTGGTGCAGGGGGCTAACTATGGCTACACCTTC.

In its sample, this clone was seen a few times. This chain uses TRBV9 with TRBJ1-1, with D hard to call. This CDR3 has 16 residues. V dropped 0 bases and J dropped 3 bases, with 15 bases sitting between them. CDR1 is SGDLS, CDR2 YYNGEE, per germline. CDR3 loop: CASSVAINRWDTEAFF. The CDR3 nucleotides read TGTGCCAGCAGCGTAGCGATTAACAGATGGGACACTGAAGCTTTCTTT. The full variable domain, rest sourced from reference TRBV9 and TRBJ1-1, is DSGVTQTPKHLITATGQRVTLRCSPRSGDLSVYWYQQSLDQGLQFLIQYYNGEERAKGNILERFSAQQFPDLHSELNLSSLELGDSALYFCASSVAINRWDTEAFFGQGTRLTVV.

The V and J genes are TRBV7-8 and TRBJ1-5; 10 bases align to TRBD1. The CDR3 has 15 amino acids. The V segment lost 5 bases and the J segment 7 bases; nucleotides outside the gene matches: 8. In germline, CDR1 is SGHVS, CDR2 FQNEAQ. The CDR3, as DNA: TGTGCCAGCAGCGATATGGACAGGGGGTTGCAGCCCCAGCATTTT. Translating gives CASSDMDRGLQPQHF.

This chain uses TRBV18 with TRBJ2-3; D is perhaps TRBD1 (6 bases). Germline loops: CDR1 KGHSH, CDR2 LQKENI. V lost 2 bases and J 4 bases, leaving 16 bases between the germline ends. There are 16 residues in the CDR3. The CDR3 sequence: CASSPRGIRIADTQYF. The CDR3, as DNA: TGTGCCAGCTCACCAAGGGGGATCCGTATAGCAGATACGCAGTATTTT.

Here the CDR3 reads CASRGANSGANVLTF. The DNA for the CDR3 is TGTGCCAGCCGAGGGGCGAACTCTGGGGCCAACGTCCTGACTTTC. V usage is TRBV28 and J usage is TRBJ2-6; possibly TRBD1 or TRBD2 for D (5 bases each). The CDR3 consists of 15 residues. Looked up from germline, CDR1 is MDHEN and CDR2 is SYDVKM. V lost 8 bases, J lost 0 bases, and 11 bases lay in between.

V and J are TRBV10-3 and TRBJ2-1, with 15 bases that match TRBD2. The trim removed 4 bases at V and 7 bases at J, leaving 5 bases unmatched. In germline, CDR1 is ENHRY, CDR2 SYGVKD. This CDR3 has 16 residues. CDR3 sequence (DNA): TGTGCCATCAGTGGCGGACTAGCGGGAGGGCCAAATGAGCAGTTCTTC. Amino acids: CAISGGLAGGPNEQFF.

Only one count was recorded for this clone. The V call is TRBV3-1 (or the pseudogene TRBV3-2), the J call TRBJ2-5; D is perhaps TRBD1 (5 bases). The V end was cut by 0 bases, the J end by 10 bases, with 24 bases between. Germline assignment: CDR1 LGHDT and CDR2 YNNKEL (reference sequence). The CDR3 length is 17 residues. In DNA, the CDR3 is TGTGCCAGCAGCCAAGATCTGAGGAGCAGGGCCCCCTCGGGCCAGTACTTC. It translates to CASSQDLRSRAPSGQYF.

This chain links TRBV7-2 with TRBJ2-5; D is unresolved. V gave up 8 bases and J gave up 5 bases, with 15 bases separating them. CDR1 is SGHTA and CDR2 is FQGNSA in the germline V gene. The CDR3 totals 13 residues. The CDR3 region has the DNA TGTGCCAGCTCGACCCGCCTGGGGGAGACCCAGTACTTC. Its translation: CASSTRLGETQYF.

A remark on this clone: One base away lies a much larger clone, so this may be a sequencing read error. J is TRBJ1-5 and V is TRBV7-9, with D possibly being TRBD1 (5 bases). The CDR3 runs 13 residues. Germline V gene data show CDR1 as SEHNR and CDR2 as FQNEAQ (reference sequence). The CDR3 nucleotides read TGTGCCAACAGCTTGGGGGGGACTCAGCCCCAGCATTTT. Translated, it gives CANSLGGTQPQHF.

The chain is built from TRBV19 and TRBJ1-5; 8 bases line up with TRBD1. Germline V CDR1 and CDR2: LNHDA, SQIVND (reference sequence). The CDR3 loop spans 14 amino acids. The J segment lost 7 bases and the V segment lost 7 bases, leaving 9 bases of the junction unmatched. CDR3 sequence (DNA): TGTGCCAGTACCCTTGGGACAGGAGTCCAGCCCCAGCATTTT. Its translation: CASTLGTGVQPQHF.

CDR3 DNA: TGTGCCTGGAGCCGGGACTGGCCTAATGAGCAGTTCTTC. This translates into CAWSRDWPNEQFF. This chain links TRBV30 with TRBJ2-1; TRBD2 might be the D (6 bases). This CDR3 is built from 13 residues. Trimming took off 3 bases at V and 7 bases at J, with 13 bases between the two ends. Germline CDR1 reads GTSNPN; CDR2 reads SVGIG (reference sequence).

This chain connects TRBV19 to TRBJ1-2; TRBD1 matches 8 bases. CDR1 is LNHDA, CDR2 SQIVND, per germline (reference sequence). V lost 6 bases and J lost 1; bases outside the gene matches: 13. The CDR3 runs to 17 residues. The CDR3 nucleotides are TGTGCCAGTAGCTCGAGAACCGGGACAGGCCGTAACTATGGCTACACCTTC. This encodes CASSSRTGTGRNYGYTF.

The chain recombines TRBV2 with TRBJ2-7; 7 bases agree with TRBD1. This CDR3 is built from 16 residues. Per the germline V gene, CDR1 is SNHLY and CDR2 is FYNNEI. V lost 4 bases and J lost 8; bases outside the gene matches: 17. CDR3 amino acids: CASSGAKVGGASKQYF. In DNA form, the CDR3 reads TGTGCCAGCAGTGGGGCTAAGGTAGGGGGCGCTTCCAAGCAGTACTTC.

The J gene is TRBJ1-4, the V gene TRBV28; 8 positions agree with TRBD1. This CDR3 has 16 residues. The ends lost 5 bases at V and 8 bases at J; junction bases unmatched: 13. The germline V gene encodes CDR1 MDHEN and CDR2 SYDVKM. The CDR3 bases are TGTGCCAGCAGTCCTTGGCCCGACAGGGGTAGGGAAAAACTGTTTTTT. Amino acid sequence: CASSPWPDRGREKLFF.

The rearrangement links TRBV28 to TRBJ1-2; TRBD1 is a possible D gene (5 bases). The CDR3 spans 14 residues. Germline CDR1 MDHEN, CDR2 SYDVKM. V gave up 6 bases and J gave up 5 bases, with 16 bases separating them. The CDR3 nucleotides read TGTGCCAGCAGCCCCTGGGGGAGCTCGTATGGCTACACCTTC. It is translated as CASSPWGSSYGYTF.

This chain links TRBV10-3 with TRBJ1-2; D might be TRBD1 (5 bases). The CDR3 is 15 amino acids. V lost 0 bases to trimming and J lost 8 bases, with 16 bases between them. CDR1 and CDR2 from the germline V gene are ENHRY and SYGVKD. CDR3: CAISESIEGRVGYTF. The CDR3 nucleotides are TGTGCCATCAGTGAGTCGATTGAGGGGCGTGTCGGCTACACCTTC.